This entry concerns a single T cell receptor beta chain. This sample was taken from a study of blood T cell repertoires in COVID-19. Germline lookup yields CDR1 MNHEY and CDR2 SVGAGI. This CDR3 is built from 15 residues. Trimming took off 0 bases at V and 6 bases at J, with 9 bases between the two ends. Data came from immunoSEQ multiplex PCR; TCRdb stores just in-frame clones and leaves some out. Seen here are under 200,000 clones, 80% observed once, and the top ten hold around 3.2%. This clonotype was sampled from a woman between 55 and 75 years old who had recovered from COVID-19. The gene calls are TRBV6-5 and TRBJ1-6; no clear D gene. Material for sequencing was PBMCs or T cells enriched from blood (not recorded which). This CDR3 is CASSYSRQFNSPLHF. DNA for the CDR3: TGTGCCAGCAGTTACTCGAGGCAGTTTAATTCACCCCTCCACTTT.